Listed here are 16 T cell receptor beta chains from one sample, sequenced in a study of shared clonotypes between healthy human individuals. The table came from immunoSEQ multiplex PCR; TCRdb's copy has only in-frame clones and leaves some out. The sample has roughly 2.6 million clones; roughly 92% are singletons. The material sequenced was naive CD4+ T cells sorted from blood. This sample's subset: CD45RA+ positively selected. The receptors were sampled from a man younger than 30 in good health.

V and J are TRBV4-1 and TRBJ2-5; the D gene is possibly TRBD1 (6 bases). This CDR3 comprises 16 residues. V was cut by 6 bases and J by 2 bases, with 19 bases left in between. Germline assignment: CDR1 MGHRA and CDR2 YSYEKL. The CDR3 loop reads CASRGLVTGKQETQYF. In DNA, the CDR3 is TGCGCCAGCAGGGGCCTGGTTACAGGGAAACAAGAGACCCAGTACTTC.

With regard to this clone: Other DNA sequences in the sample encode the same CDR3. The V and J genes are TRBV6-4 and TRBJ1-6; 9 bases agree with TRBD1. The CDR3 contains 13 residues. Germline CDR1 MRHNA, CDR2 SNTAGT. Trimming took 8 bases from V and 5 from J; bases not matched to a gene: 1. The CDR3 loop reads CASRDRDNSPLHF. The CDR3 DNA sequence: TGTGCCAGCCGGGACAGGGATAATTCACCCCTCCACTTT.

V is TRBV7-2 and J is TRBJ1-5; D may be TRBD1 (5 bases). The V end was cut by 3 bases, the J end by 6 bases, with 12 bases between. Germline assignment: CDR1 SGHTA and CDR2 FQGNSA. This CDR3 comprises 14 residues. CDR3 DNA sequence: TGTGCCAGCAGCTTGGTGGCAGGGACTCAGCCCCAGCATTTT. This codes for CASSLVAGTQPQHF. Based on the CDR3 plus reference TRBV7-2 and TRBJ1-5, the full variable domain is GAGVSQSPSNKVTEKGKDVELRCDPISGHTALYWYRQSLGQGLEFLIYFQGNSAPDKSGLPSDRFSAERTGGSVSTLTIQRTQQEDSAVYLCASSLVAGTQPQHFGDGTRLSIL.

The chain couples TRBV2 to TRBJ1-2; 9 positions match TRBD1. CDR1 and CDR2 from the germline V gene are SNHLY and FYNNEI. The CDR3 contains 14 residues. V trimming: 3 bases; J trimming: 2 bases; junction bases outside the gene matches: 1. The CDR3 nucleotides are TGTGCCAGCAGTGAGGACAGGGGAAACTATGGCTACACCTTC. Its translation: CASSEDRGNYGYTF.

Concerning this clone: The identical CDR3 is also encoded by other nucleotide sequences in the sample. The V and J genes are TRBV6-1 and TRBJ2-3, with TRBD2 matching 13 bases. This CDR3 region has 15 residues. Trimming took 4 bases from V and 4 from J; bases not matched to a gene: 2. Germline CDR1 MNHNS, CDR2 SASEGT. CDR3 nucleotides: TGTGCCAGCAGTGGGGGACTAGCGGGACCAGATACGCAGTATTTT. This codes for CASSGGLAGPDTQYF.

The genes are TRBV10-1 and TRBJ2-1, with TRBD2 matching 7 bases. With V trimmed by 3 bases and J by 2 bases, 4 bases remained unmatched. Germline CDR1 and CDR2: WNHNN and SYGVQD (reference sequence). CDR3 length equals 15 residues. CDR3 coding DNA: TGCGCCAGCAGTGATCGCGGGAGCCCCTACAATGAGCAGTTCTTC. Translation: CASSDRGSPYNEQFF.

The DNA of the CDR3 is TGCGCCAGCAGCCAAGCCCACCAGGGGAGGTACGAGCAGTACTTC. This codes for CASSQAHQGRYEQYF. The V and J genes are TRBV4-1 and TRBJ2-5; tentatively, D is TRBD1 or TRBD2 (6 bases each). The DNA end is more similar to TRBJ2-7, so the J call may be wrong. Germline V lookup: CDR1 MGHRA, CDR2 YSYEKL. CDR3 length: 15 residues.

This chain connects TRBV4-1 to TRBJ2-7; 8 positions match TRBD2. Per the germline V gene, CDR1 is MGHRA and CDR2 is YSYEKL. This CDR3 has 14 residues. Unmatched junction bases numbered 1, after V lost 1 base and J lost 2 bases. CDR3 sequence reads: CASSQVRGAYEQYF. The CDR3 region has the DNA TGCGCCAGCAGCCAAGTGCGGGGGGCCTACGAGCAGTACTTC.

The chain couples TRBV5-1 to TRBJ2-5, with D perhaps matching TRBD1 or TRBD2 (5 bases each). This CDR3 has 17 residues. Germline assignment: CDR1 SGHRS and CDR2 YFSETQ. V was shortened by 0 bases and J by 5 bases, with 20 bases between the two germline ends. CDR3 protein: CASSLGSAGQKRETQYF. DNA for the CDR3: TGCGCCAGCAGCTTGGGGTCAGCAGGGCAAAAGCGGGAGACCCAGTACTTC.

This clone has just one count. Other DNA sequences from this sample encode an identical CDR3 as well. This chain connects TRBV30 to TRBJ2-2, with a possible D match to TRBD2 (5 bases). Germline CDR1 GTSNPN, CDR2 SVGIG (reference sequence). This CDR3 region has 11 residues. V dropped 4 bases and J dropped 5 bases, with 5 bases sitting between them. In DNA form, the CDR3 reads TGTGCCTGGACGGGGACCGGGGAGCTGTTTTTT. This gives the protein CAWTGTGELFF.

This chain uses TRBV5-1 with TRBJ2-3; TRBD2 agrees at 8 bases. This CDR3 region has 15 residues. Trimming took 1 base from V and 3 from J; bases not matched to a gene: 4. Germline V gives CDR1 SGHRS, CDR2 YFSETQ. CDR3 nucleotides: TGCGCCAGCAGCTTGCGGCGGGAGGAGACAGATACGCAGTATTTT. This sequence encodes CASSLRREETDTQYF. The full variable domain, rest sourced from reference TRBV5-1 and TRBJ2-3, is KAGVTQTPRYLIKTRGQQVTLSCSPISGHRSVSWYQQTPGQGLQFLFEYFSETQRNKGNFPGRFSGRQFSNSRSEMNVSTLELGDSALYLCASSLRREETDTQYFGPGTRLTVL.

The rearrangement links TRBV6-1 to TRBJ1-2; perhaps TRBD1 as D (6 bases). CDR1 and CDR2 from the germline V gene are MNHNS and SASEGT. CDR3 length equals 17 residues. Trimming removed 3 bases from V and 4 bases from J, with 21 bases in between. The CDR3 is CASSDSPTGTLFYGYTF. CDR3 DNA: TGTGCCAGCAGTGATTCCCCAACCGGGACACTATTCTATGGCTACACCTTC.

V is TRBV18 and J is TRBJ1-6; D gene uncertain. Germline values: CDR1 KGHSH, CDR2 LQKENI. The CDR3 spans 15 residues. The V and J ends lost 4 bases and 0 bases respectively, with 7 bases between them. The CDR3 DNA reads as TGTGCCAGCTCACGTGCGAGCTCCTATAATTCACCCCTCCACTTT. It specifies CASSRASSYNSPLHF. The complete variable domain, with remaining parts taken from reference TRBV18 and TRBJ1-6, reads NAGVMQNPRHLVRRRGQEARLRCSPMKGHSHVYWYRQLPEEGLKFMVYLQKENIIDESGMPKERFSAEFPKEGPSILRIQQVVRGDSAAYFCASSRASSYNSPLHFGNGTRLTVT.

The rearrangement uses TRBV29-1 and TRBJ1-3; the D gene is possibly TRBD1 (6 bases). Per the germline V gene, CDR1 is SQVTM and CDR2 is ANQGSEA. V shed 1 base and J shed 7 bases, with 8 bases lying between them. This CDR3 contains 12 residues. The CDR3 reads CSVEVQGNTIYF. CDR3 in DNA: TGCAGCGTTGAAGTCCAGGGGAACACCATATATTTT.

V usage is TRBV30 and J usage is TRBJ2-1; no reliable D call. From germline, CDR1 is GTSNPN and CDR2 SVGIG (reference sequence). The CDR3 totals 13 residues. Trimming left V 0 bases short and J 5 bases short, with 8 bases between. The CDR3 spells CAWSVRYDNEQFF. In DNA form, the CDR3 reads TGTGCCTGGAGTGTACGTTACGACAATGAGCAGTTCTTC.

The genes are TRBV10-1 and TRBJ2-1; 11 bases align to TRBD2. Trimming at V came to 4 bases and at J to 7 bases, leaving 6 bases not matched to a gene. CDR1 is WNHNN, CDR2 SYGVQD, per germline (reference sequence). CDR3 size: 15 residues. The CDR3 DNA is TGCGCCAGCAGTGGGGTAGCGGGAGGGCTGAATGAGCAGTTCTTC. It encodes CASSGVAGGLNEQFF.